The next 9 T cell receptor beta chains were all read from a single sample in a study of T-cell memory formation after mild COVID-19. TCRdb ran MiXCR on the 5' RACE reads and lists one entry per CDR3 protein. The table has 150,000 to 200,000 distinct CDR3 sequences, less than 20% seen once. Sequenced material: PBMCs or a T cell subset sorted from them (not recorded which). The receptors here all came from a man between 18 and 35 years old who had mild COVID-19 (a few samples of this study predate the infection). Cell type and time point are not known.

This sequence joins TRBV12-3 or TRBV12-4 and TRBJ1-6, with no clear D. The CDR3 length is 13 residues. V lost 2 bases and J 14 bases, leaving 13 bases between the germline ends. The CDR3 is CASSLRRASTLHF. CDR3 nucleotide sequence: TGTGCCAGCAGTTTAAGGAGGGCCTCAACCCTCCACTTT.

This clonotype has a handful of counts. J is TRBJ1-5 and V is TRBV3-1, with D possibly TRBD1 on 5 matching bases. The CDR3 loop spans 13 amino acids. Germline CDR1 LGHDT, CDR2 YNNKEL (reference sequence). Trimming took off 2 bases at V and 5 bases at J, with 7 bases between the two ends. This CDR3 is CASSQLGDQPQHF. The CDR3 DNA is TGTGCCAGCAGCCAACTGGGGGATCAGCCCCAGCATTTT.

V gene TRBV10-3 combines with J gene TRBJ1-3, with TRBD1 as a possible D gene (6 bases). This CDR3 is built from 15 residues. V was trimmed by 4 bases and J by 0 bases, leaving 10 bases between them. Germline values: CDR1 ENHRY, CDR2 SYGVKD. CDR3 region: CAISVQGFSGNTIYF. DNA for the CDR3: TGTGCCATCAGTGTTCAGGGGTTCTCTGGAAACACCATATATTTT.

This clonotype has a handful of counts. V and J are TRBV14 and TRBJ2-3; D not resolved. CDR1 is SGHDN and CDR2 is FVKESK in the germline V gene. CDR3 size: 13 residues. V was clipped by 4 bases and J by 6 bases, with 11 bases between them. The CDR3 nucleotides are TGTGCCAGCAGCCCTCCGATGGGGGATACGCAGTATTTT. This gives the protein CASSPPMGDTQYF.

A few counts support this clonotype. The chain is built from TRBV2 and TRBJ1-3; D uncertain. CDR3 length: 13 residues. The V gene's germline CDR1 is SNHLY and CDR2 FYNNEI. The ends were cut back, 4 bases at V and 4 bases at J, with 8 bases in the middle. DNA of the CDR3: TGTGCCAGCAGTGTCGGTCCGGGAAACACCATATATTTT. It yields the protein CASSVGPGNTIYF.

This clonotype was detected a few times. J is TRBJ1-1 and V is TRBV20-1; tentatively, D is TRBD1 (6 bases). Trimming stripped 3 bases from V and 1 base from J, with 9 bases between. Germline V gives CDR1 DFQATT, CDR2 SNEGSKA (reference sequence). The CDR3 has 13 residues. The CDR3 spells CSARSGANTEAFF. The CDR3 DNA follows: TGCAGTGCTAGGTCAGGGGCGAACACTGAAGCTTTCTTT.

This clonotype appeared a few times. The rearrangement joins TRBV28 to TRBJ2-7; 13 nucleotides match TRBD2. Trimming cost V 5 bases and J 13 bases; bases outside gene matches: 8. Germline CDR1 is MDHEN and CDR2 is SYDVKM. CDR3 length equals 13 residues. This CDR3 is CASSRGTSGVAYV. The DNA for the CDR3 is TGTGCCAGCAGTCGCGGGACTAGCGGGGTTGCTTACGTC.

Here the CDR3 DNA reads TGCAGTGCCCCGGGGGAGGGTGGGGCCAACGTCCTGACTTTC. Amino acids: CSAPGEGGANVLTF. V gene TRBV20-1 combines with J gene TRBJ2-6; 7 nucleotides align to TRBD2. Germline CDR1 DFQATT, CDR2 SNEGSKA (reference sequence). Trimming at V came to 6 bases and at J to 3 bases, leaving 5 bases not matched to a gene. The CDR3 is made up of 14 amino acids.

This clonotype was seen at least ten times. CDR3 protein: CASSFRVISGANVLTF. The CDR3 DNA is TGTGCCAGCAGCTTCCGCGTTATCTCTGGGGCCAACGTCCTGACTTTC. This chain connects TRBV7-8 to TRBJ2-6; no firm D call. Germline V lookup: CDR1 SGHVS, CDR2 FQNEAQ. The CDR3 is 16 residues long. V was cut by 3 bases and J by 0 bases, with 9 bases left in between.